The next 4 T cell receptor beta chains were all read from a single sample in a study of cytomegalovirus exposure and HLA in healthy donors. Use of 60 Vbeta and 13 Jbeta primers characterized the PCR. Method: immunoSEQ multiplex PCR; TCRdb's copy keeps in-frame clones and lacks some. Among about 190,000 clones listed, roughly 80% were seen once. The material sequenced was PBMCs. All receptors come from a woman between 25 and 40 years old in good health and CMV-seropositive.

This clone was recorded a few times. The rearrangement joins TRBV2 to TRBJ1-4; TRBD1 might be the D (5 bases). The CDR3 covers 16 residues. CDR1 and CDR2 from the germline V gene are SNHLY and FYNNEI. Between the trimmed V and J ends, which lost 7 bases and 3 bases, there was a span of 18 bases. Here the CDR3 DNA reads TGTGCCAGCATTGTCACAGGTAGCGGGCCTAATGAAAAACTGTTTTTT. It is translated as CASIVTGSGPNEKLFF.

This clone occurred a few times. This chain uses TRBV5-6 with TRBJ2-5; D is unresolved. The CDR3 is 12 residues long. V lost 3 bases, J lost 0 bases, and 3 bases lay in between. The germline gives CDR1 SGHDT, CDR2 YYEEEE. The DNA for the CDR3 is TGTGCCAGCAGCTACAACCAAGAGACCCAGTACTTC. Amino acids: CASSYNQETQYF.

Points on this clone: The same CDR3 also results from other DNA sequences found in this sample. This chain links TRBV27 with TRBJ2-7, with a weak D call TRBD2 (5 bases). Germline V lookup: CDR1 MNHEY, CDR2 SMNVEV (reference sequence). The V gene lost 3 bases and the J gene lost 3 bases, with 12 bases spanning the gap. The CDR3 consists of 14 residues. CDR3 amino acids: CASSLRREGYEQYF. CDR3 bases: TGTGCCAGCAGTTTGCGTCGAGAGGGCTACGAGCAGTACTTC.

The chain joins TRBV6-6 to TRBJ1-3, with 8 bases matching TRBD1. Germline trimming cut 5 bases from V and 4 bases from J; bases unmatched to any gene: 7. Germline lookup yields CDR1 MNHNY and CDR2 SVGAGI (reference sequence). The CDR3 runs to 15 residues. The CDR3 here is CASSLRTGHGNTIYF. DNA for the CDR3: TGTGCCAGCAGTCTACGGACAGGGCACGGAAACACCATATATTTT.